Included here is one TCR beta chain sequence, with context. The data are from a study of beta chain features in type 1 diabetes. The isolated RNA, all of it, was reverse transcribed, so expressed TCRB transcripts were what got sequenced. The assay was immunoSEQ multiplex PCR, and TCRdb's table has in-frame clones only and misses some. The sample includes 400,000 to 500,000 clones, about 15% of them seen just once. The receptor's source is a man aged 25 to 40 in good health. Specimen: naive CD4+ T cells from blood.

The CDR3 DNA sequence: TGCAGCGTTGGATTACGGGGGAGCCTTGGCATCGTCTACAATGAGCAGTTCTTC. Its protein is CSVGLRGSLGIVYNEQFF. V and J are TRBV29-1 and TRBJ2-1; a possible D gene is TRBD2 (6 bases). Germline lookup yields CDR1 SQVTM and CDR2 ANQGSEA. V was clipped by 4 bases and J by 3 bases, with 25 bases between them. The CDR3 is made up of 18 amino acids.